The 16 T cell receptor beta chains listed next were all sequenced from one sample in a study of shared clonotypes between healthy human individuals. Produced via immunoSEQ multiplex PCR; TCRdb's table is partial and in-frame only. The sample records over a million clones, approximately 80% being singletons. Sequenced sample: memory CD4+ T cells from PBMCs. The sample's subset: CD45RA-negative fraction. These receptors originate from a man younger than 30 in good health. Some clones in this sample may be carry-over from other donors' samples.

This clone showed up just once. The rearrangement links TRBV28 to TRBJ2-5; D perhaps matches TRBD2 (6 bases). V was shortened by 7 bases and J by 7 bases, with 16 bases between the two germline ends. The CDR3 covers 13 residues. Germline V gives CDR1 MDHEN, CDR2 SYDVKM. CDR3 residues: CASKLPGVGTQYF. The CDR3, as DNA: TGTGCCAGCAAACTACCGGGGGTGGGGACCCAGTACTTC.

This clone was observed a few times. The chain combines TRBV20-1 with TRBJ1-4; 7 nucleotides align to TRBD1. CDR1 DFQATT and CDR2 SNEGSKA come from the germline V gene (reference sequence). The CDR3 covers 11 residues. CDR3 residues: CQFTGAEKLFF. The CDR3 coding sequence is TGCCAGTTTACAGGGGCCGAAAAACTGTTTTTT.

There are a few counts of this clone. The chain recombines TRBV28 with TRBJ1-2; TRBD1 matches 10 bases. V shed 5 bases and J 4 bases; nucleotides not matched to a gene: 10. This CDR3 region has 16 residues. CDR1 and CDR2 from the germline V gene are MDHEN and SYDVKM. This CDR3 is CASSPTRTGGTYGYTF. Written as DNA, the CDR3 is TGTGCCAGCAGTCCAACCCGGACAGGGGGGACCTATGGCTACACCTTC.

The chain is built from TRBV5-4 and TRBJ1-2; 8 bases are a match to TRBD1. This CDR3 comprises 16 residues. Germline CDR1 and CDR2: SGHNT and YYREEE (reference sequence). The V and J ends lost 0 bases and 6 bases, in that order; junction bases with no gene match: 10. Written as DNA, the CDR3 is TGTGCCAGCAGCTTGGACGGACAGGGAACGTTGGATGGCTACACCTTC. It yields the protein CASSLDGQGTLDGYTF.

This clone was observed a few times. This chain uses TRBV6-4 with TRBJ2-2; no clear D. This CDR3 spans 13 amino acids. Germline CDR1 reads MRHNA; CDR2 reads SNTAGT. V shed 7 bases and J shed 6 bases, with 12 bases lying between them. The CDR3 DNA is TGTGCCAGCACCCGTGATGGGGCCGGGGAGCTGTTTTTT. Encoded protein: CASTRDGAGELFF.

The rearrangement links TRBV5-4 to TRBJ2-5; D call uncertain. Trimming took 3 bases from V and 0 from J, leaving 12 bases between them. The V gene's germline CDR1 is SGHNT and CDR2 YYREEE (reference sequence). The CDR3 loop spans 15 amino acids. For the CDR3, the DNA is TGTGCCAGCAGCTCCGGTGGGGTTTACCAAGAGACCCAGTACTTC. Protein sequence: CASSSGGVYQETQYF.

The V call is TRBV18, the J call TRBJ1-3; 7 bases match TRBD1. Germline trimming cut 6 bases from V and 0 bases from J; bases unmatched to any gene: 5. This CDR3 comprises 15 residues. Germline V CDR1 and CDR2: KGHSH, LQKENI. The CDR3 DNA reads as TGTGCCAGCTCCGCGGACAGGCACTCTGGAAACACCATATATTTT. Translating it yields CASSADRHSGNTIYF.

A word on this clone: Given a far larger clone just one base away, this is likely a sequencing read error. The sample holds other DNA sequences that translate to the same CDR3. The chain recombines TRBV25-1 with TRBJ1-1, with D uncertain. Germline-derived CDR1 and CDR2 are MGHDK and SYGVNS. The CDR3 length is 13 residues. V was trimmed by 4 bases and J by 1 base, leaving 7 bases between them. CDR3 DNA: TGTGCCAGCAGTGGTCAGCCGAACACTGAAGCTTTCTTT. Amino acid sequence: CASSGQPNTEAFF.

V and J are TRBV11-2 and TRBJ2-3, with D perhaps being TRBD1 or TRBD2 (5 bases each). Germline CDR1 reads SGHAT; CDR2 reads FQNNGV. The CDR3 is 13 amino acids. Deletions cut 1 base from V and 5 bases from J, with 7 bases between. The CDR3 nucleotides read TGTGCCAGCAGCTTAGGGGGGAGAGATACGCAGTATTTT. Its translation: CASSLGGRDTQYF.

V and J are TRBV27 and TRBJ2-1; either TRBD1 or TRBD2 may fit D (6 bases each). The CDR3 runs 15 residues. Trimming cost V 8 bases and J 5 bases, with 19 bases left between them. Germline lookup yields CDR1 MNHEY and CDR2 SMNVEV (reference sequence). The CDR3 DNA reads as TGTGCCAGCCTCGAGTGGGGGGCGCGGGACAATGAGCAGTTCTTC. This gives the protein CASLEWGARDNEQFF.

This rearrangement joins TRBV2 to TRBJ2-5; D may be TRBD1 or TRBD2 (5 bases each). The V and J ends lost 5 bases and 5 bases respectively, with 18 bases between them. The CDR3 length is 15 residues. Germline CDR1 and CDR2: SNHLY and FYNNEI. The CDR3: CASSPGWGFDETQYF. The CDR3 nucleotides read TGTGCCAGCAGTCCCGGCTGGGGGTTTGACGAGACCCAGTACTTC.

This CDR3 is CASSLTGTGDPILFF. In nucleotides, the CDR3 is TGTGCCAGCTCACTCACCGGGACAGGGGACCCTATACTGTTTTTT. The rearrangement uses TRBV18 and TRBJ1-4; 10 bases are shared with TRBD1. The CDR3 is made up of 15 amino acids. With 4 bases clipped from V and 13 bases from J, the junction kept 12 bases outside the gene matches. Germline CDR1 is KGHSH and CDR2 is LQKENI.

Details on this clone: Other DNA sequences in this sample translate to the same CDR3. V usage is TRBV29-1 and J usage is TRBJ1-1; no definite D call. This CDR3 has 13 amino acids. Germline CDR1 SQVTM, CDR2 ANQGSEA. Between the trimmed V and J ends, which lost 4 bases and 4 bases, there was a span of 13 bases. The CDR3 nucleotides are TGCAGCGTTGTGGCTGGGCCGGGCACTGAAGCTTTCTTT. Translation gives CSVVAGPGTEAFF. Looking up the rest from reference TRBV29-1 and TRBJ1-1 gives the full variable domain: SAVISQKPSRDICQRGTSLTIQCQVDSQVTMMFWYRQQPGQSLTLIATANQGSEATYESGFVIDKFPISRPNLTFSTLTVSNMSPEDSSIYLCSVVAGPGTEAFFGQGTRLTVV.

In nucleotides, the CDR3 is TGCGCCAGCAGCGCGAGACAGGGGGCGAACACTGAAGCTTTCTTT. Translated: CASSARQGANTEAFF. The chain uses TRBV5-1 and TRBJ1-1; 10 nucleotides agree with TRBD1. Germline CDR1 SGHRS, CDR2 YFSETQ. The CDR3 is made up of 15 amino acids. J lost 1 base, V lost 4 bases, and 4 bases had no gene match.

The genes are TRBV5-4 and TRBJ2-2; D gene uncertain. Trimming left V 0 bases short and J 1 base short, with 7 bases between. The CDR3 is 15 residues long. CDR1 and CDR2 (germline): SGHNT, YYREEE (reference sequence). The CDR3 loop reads CASSLDGLNTGELFF. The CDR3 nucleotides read TGTGCCAGCAGCTTGGACGGGTTGAACACCGGGGAGCTGTTTTTT.

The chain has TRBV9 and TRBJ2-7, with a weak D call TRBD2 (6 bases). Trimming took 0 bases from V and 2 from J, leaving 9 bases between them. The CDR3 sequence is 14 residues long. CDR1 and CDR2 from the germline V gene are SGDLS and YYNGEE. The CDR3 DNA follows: TGTGCCAGCAGCGTAGATAGCGGACCCTACGAGCAGTACTTC. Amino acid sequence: CASSVDSGPYEQYF.